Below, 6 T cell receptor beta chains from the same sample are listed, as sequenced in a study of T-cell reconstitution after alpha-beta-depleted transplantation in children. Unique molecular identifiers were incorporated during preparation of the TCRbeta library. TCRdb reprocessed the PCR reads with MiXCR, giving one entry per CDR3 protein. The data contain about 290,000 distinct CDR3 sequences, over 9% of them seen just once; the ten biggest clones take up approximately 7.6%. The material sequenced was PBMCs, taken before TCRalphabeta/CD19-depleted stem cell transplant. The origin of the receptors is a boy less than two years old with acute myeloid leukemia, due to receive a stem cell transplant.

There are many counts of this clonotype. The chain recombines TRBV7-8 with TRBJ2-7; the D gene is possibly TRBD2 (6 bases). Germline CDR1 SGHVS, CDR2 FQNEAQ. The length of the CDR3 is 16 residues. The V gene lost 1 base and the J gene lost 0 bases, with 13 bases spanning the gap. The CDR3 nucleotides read TGTGCCAGCAGCTTAGGCGGGTGGCGGGACTCCTACGAGCAGTACTTC. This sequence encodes CASSLGGWRDSYEQYF.

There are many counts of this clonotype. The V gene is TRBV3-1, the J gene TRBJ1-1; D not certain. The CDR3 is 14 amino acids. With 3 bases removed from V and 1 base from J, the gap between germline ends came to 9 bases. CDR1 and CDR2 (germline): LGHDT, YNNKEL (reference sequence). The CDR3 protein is CASSHEAKNTEAFF. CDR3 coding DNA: TGTGCCAGCAGCCATGAGGCTAAGAACACTGAAGCTTTCTTT.

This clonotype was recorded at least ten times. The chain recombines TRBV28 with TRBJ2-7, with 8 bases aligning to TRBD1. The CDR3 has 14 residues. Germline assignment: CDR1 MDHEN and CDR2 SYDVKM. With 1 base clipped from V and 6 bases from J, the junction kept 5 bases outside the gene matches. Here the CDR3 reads CASSLLPDRGEQYF. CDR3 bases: TGTGCCAGCAGTTTATTACCCGACAGGGGCGAGCAGTACTTC.

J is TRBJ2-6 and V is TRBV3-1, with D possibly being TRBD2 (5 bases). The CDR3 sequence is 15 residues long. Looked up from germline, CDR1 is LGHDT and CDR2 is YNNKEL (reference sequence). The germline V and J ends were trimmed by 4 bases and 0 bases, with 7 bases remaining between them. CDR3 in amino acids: CASSRRNSGANVLTF. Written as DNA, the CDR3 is TGTGCCAGCAGCCGGAGGAACTCTGGGGCCAACGTCCTGACTTTC.

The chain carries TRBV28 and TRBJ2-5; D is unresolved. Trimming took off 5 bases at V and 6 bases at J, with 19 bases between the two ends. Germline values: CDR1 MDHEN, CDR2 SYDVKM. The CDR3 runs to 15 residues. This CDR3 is CASSPPLTSQQTQYF. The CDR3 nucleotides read TGTGCCAGCAGTCCCCCTTTGACAAGTCAACAGACCCAGTACTTC.

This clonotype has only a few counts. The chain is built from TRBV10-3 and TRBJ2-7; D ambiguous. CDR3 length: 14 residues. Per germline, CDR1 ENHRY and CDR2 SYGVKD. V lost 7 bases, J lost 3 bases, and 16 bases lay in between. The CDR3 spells CAIKDSADHYEQYF. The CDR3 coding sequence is TGTGCCATCAAAGACTCAGCCGACCACTACGAGCAGTACTTC.